This T cell receptor (beta chain) appears in the sequencing data of a study of blood T cell repertoires in COVID-19. About the study: COVID-19 samples collected from the United States, Italy and Spain covered acute and convalescent phases. The analysed material was cDNA or gDNA that came from T cells, B-cell-depleted T cells, or PBMCs.

In the source study's methods: Quantification of nucleated cells was approximated via reference gene primer amplification. Clones were read by immunoSEQ multiplex PCR, and TCRdb kept only the in-frame ones, dropping some. V and J calls and clone size follow that table, whereas D and trimming were derived from the DNA. The sample consists of more than 95,000 clones, roughly 90% of them appearing once. In its sample, this clone was seen a few times. The J segment lost 0 bases and the V segment lost 5 bases, leaving 8 bases of the junction unmatched. Germline CDR1 is SGHRS and CDR2 is YFSETQ. This CDR3 contains 15 residues.

The sample taken for sequencing was peripheral blood. The clonotype was recovered from a woman between 55 and 75 years old with acute or convalescent COVID-19. The gene calls are TRBV5-1 and TRBJ2-7, with 7 bases fitting TRBD2. CDR3 in DNA: TGCGCCAGCAGACTGCTAGCGGAAAGCTCCTACGAGCAGTACTTC. Its translation is CASRLLAESSYEQYF.